This T cell receptor beta chain emerged from a study of T cells in Graves' hyperthyroidism and ophthalmopathy. Study conclusions and caveats: Most clonotypes expanded in the thyroid (above 0.001) were also present in blood.

Patients aged 18 to 65 had newly diagnosed hyperthyroidism that had lasted under 2 months. Amplified regions were TCR beta CDR3 sequences from RNA transcripts. Initially, a first-round RT-PCR of the TCR CDR3 employed the HTBI primer set. TCRdb re-called the multiplex PCR reads through MiXCR, storing one row per CDR3 protein. Among hundreds of thousands of distinct CDR3 sequences listed, 15% to 20% were seen once. This clonotype was seen at least ten times. Its antigen remains unknown. V lost 5 bases, J lost 2 bases, and 2 bases stayed unmatched. The CDR3 totals 14 residues. The chain carries TRBV12-3 or TRBV12-4 and TRBJ1-5; 8 nucleotides line up with TRBD1. This receptor was identified in a young woman with Graves' hyperthyroidism. Sequencing was done on a sample of blood. CDR3: CASSQQGGNQPQHF. The CDR3 DNA reads as TGTGCCAGCAGTCAACAGGGGGGCAATCAGCCCCAGCATTTT.